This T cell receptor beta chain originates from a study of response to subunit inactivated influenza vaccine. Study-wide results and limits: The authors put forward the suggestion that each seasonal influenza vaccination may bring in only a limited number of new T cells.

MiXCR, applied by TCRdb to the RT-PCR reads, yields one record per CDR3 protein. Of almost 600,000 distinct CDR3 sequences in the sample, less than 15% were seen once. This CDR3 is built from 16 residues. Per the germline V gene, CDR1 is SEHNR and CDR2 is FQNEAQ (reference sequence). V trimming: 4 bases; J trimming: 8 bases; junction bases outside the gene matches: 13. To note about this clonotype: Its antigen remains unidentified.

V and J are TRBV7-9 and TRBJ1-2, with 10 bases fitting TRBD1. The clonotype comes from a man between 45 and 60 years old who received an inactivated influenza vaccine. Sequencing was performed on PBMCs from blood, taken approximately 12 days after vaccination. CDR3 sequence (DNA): TGTGCCAGCAGCTCATCAGGGGGACAGGGGAGGTCCGGCTACACCTTC. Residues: CASSSSGGQGRSGYTF.